The rows below give T cell receptor beta chains drawn from one sample of a study of technical replicates of blood from several donors. Clones were sequenced by immunoSEQ multiplex PCR, and TCRdb holds only the in-frame ones, with some missing. The table lists around 76,000 clones, roughly 90% of them singletons. The material sequenced was T cells isolated from PBMCs. These receptors originate from a human donor in good health. Each CDR3 is given with its conserved first and last residue. Each record gives: V gene, J gene, CDR3 protein.

>TRBV5-5|TRBJ2-1
CASRRPGQGRNEQFF
>TRBV5-1|TRBJ2-3
CASSLLREPDTQYF
>TRBV7-6|TRBJ2-7
CASSLEPVSYEQYF
>TRBV11-3|TRBJ2-5
CASNERGQETQYF
>TRBV11-2|TRBJ2-5
CASSPHREQETQYF
>TRBV5-6|TRBJ2-1
CASSLGWTSGYNEQFF
>TRBV7-6|TRBJ1-4
CASSAEGATNEKLFF
>TRBV7-9|TRBJ2-1
CASSLFPKGGRAYNEQFF
>TRBV7-2|TRBJ2-3
CASSLPVMRSDTQYF
>TRBV18|TRBJ2-7
CASSPQGQDLTEQYF
>TRBV19|TRBJ2-1
CASSWYPGQGGYNEQFF
>TRBV27|TRBJ2-2
CASSSGKGLATGELFF
>TRBV10-3|TRBJ2-3
CAMTSGSSPLTDTQYF
>TRBV7-3|TRBJ1-2
CASSSTGGQGNYGYTF
>TRBV28|TRBJ1-1
CASSNAVEAFF
>TRBV28|TRBJ2-7
CASSSSRDSYEQYF
>TRBV5-6|TRBJ1-2
CASSLFRHGYTF
>TRBV4-2|TRBJ2-7
CASSQLGESYEQYF
>TRBV6-1|TRBJ1-5
CASSEASGVTNQPQHF
>TRBV13|TRBJ2-3
CASSSSTDTQYF
>TRBV6-6|TRBJ1-6
CASRGTGRGNSPLHF
>TRBV30|TRBJ2-1
CAWSVLAGGSYNEQFF
>TRBV5-1|TRBJ2-1
CASSLGQGFDEQFF
>TRBV14|TRBJ1-2
CASSLRPDREGGYTF
>TRBV19|TRBJ1-1
CASSLQGVNTEAFF
>TRBV7-9|TRBJ2-2
CASSLGTLNTGELFF
>TRBV29-1|TRBJ2-7
CSVGGNSYEQYF
>TRBV29-1|TRBJ2-7
CSVGQGLQYF
>TRBV9|TRBJ1-1
CASSVAGVLNTEAFF
>TRBV30|TRBJ2-7
CAWTPGTGTYEQYF
>TRBV19|TRBJ2-1
CASRGSSYNEQFF
>TRBV19|TRBJ2-7
CASTSGQGIDEQYF
>TRBV7-9|TRBJ1-2
CASSPEGSYGYTF
>TRBV7-2|TRBJ1-1
CASSFGGATEAFF
>TRBV7-9|TRBJ1-1
CATGGPGTEAFF
>TRBV4-2|TRBJ2-1
CASSPPRAGEIIYNEQFF
>TRBV5-5|TRBJ2-2
CASSSQTGELFF
>TRBV27|TRBJ2-7
CASSLGQGASYEQYF
>TRBV6-5|TRBJ2-3
CASSLAGATDTQYF
>TRBV4-2|TRBJ2-6
CASRRDRTNVLTF
>TRBV9|TRBJ1-2
CASSGTGDLTNYGYTF
>TRBV19|TRBJ2-7
CASSMFTSGSYEQYF
>TRBV14|TRBJ2-7
CASSLRTGGAGEQYF
>TRBV2|TRBJ2-7
CASSSTGEIFISYEQYF
>TRBV7-9|TRBJ2-7
CASSFSQGSYEQYF
>TRBV10-3|TRBJ2-7
CAISAASGLLGEQYF
>TRBV5-1|TRBJ2-3
CASSFSGGEDTQYF